This T cell receptor (beta chain) was sequenced for a study of blood T cell repertoires in COVID-19. Trimming cost V 5 bases and J 7 bases; bases outside gene matches: 11. Per the germline V gene, CDR1 is MNHEY and CDR2 is SVGEGT. This CDR3 spans 15 amino acids. Original processing notes: Quantification of nucleated cells was approximated via reference gene primer amplification. Sequenced by immunoSEQ multiplex PCR; TCRdb stores in-frame clones only, minus some. D and trimming come from the DNA, and the V and J calls and clone size come from that table. The sample yields about 150,000 clones, 84% seen once. This clone was counted only a few times.

This sequence joins TRBV6-2 or TRBV6-3 and TRBJ2-4, with 7 nucleotides matching TRBD1. The sequenced sample was peripheral blood. This sequence was found in a woman aged 45-65 years with acute or convalescent COVID-19. This CDR3 reads CASSQRSGGTNIQYF. The CDR3 region has the DNA TGTGCCAGCAGTCAAAGGTCAGGGGGAACGAACATTCAGTACTTC.